This T cell receptor (beta chain) was observed in a study of T cells in Graves' hyperthyroidism and ophthalmopathy. Amplification of TCR beta CDR3 regions used RNA as the template. TCR CDR3 regions were first amplified by RT-PCR with HTBI primers. One entry per CDR3 protein results from TCRdb running MiXCR on the multiplex PCR reads. The table lists roughly 530,000 distinct CDR3 sequences, 17% of them singletons. Germline V gene sequence: CDR1 MDHEN, CDR2 SYDVKM. The junction had 17 bases not matched to a gene; V was cut back by 6 bases and J by 4 bases. This CDR3 comprises 19 residues. Only a few counts were recorded for this clonotype.

This receptor was identified in a woman between 18 and 30 years old with Graves' ophthalmopathy. The sequencing sample was made of blood. This chain uses TRBV28 with TRBJ2-3; 12 bases agree with TRBD1. CDR3 region: CASRGRDRGHLEESDTQYF. The CDR3 bases are TGTGCCAGCAGAGGCCGGGACAGGGGGCATCTGGAGGAGTCAGATACGCAGTATTTT.